These T cell receptor beta chains were read from a single sample in a study of T cell changes during pregnancy in multiple sclerosis. The repertoire was sequenced with immunoSEQ multiplex PCR; TCRdb's copy has only in-frame clones and lacks some. This sample has about 70,000 clones, with approximately 92% found just once. The specimen was peripheral blood, collected in the third trimester of pregnancy. The receptors shown here come from a female donor with multiple sclerosis, enrolled in a pregnancy study. CDR3s include the opening cysteine and the closing phenylalanine or tryptophan. A D gene is named only where the DNA matches it firmly. Clone size, where shown, is once, few, many, or a class for clones that have expanded.

clone_size,j_call,d_call,cdr3_length,v_call,cdr3_nt,cdr3_aa
once,TRBJ2-3,NA,15,TRBV6-1,TGTGCCAGCAGTGTTTTTGGGGGGAGCGCAGATACGCAGTATTTT,CASSVFGGSADTQYF
NA,TRBJ1-2,NA,15,TRBV18,TGTGCCAGCTCACCAGCAGGGTTAATTAACTATGGCTACACCTTC,CASSPAGLINYGYTF
NA,TRBJ2-1,NA,16,TRBV9,TGTGCCAGCAGCAAGCGACCGGGACTGCTTATTCTCGGGCAGTTCTTC,CASSKRPGLLILGQFF
NA,TRBJ2-2,NA,14,TRBV2,TGTGCCAGCAGCCCTAGGAGAGAGACCGGGGAGCTGTTTTTT,CASSPRRETGELFF
NA,TRBJ2-1,NA,13,TRBV5-4,TGTGCCAGCAGCCAGGATCCCGACAGGGAGCAGTTCTTC,CASSQDPDREQFF
NA,TRBJ2-5,NA,16,TRBV10-3,TGTGCCATCGGAATTGCTGGGGCCCTACGGCCAGAGACCCAGTACTTC,CAIGIAGALRPETQYF
NA,TRBJ1-2,NA,12,TRBV19,TGTGCCAGTAGTATGCAGGGGAGAATTTACACCTTC,CASSMQGRIYTF
NA,TRBJ1-4,NA,14,TRBV5-1,TGCGCCAGCAGCGTCAACGCCGGGGGGGAAAAACTGTTTTTT,CASSVNAGGEKLFF
NA,TRBJ1-1,NA,12,TRBV6-6,TGTGCCAGCAGCCGACAGAACACTGAAGCTTTCTTT,CASSRQNTEAFF
NA,TRBJ1-4,NA,16,TRBV12-5,TGTGCTAGTGCAGGGCAGGACGGTAGGGCTAATGAAAAACTGTTTTTT,CASAGQDGRANEKLFF
NA,TRBJ2-7,TRBD2,14,TRBV27,TGTGCCAGCAGTTTAAATAGCGGGAACTACGAGCAGTACTTC,CASSLNSGNYEQYF
few,TRBJ2-7,TRBD1,14,TRBV5-1,TGCGCCAGCAGCTTGCGACAGGGAAATTACGAGCAGTACTTC,CASSLRQGNYEQYF
few,TRBJ1-1,NA,13,TRBV2,TGTGCCAGCAGAGCCGACAAGAACACTGAAGCTTTCTTT,CASRADKNTEAFF
NA,TRBJ2-4,NA,17,TRBV19,TGTGCCAGTAGCCCTAATCTAGGGTGGGAGGCCAAAAACATTCAGTACTTC,CASSPNLGWEAKNIQYF
NA,TRBJ1-1,NA,14,TRBV18,TGTGCCAGCTCACCACCGTCGACGGGGTCGGAAGCTTTCTTT,CASSPPSTGSEAFF
NA,TRBJ1-3,TRBD1,15,TRBV19,TGTGCCAGTACTCGTGACAGGGCCTCTGGAAACACCATATATTTT,CASTRDRASGNTIYF
NA,TRBJ2-7,TRBD1,15,TRBV7-9,TGTGCCAGCAGCTTAGGGGACAGGGGAGGGTACGAGCAGTACTTC,CASSLGDRGGYEQYF
NA,TRBJ2-2,TRBD1,15,TRBV11-2,TGTGCCAGCAGCTCAGTGGGGACAGGGATCGGGGAGCTGTTTTTT,CASSSVGTGIGELFF
NA,TRBJ2-1,NA,15,TRBV5-4,TGTGCCAGCAGCTTGGCTAGGCCACTAGACAATGAGCAGTTCTTC,CASSLARPLDNEQFF
NA,TRBJ2-1,NA,12,TRBV28,TGTGCCAGCAGTTCCGCGAACAATGAGCAGTTCTTC,CASSSANNEQFF
NA,TRBJ1-5,NA,14,TRBV27,TGTGCCAGCAGTTTGTCACAGGATTTTCAGCCCCAGCATTTT,CASSLSQDFQPQHF
NA,TRBJ2-5,NA,15,TRBV6-5,TGTGCCAGCAGTTACGCCCGGGACTACCAAGAGACCCAGTACTTC,CASSYARDYQETQYF
NA,TRBJ1-1,TRBD1,17,TRBV4-3,TGCGCCAGCAGCCAGGGCGGGCCGGGACAGGGTCCATCTGAAGCTTTCTTT,CASSQGGPGQGPSEAFF
NA,TRBJ1-3,NA,16,TRBV7-9,TGTGCCAGCAGCTCTCTAGACAGGAGCTCTGGAAACACCATATATTTT,CASSSLDRSSGNTIYF
once,TRBJ1-4,NA,17,TRBV18,TGTGCCAGCTCACCGTCGCCCGGTTTGATGTGGAATGAAAAACTGTTTTTT,CASSPSPGLMWNEKLFF
NA,TRBJ2-7,TRBD2,15,TRBV18,TGTGCCAGCTCACCGCCGACTAGCGGAGGATACGAGCAGTACTTC,CASSPPTSGGYEQYF
few,TRBJ2-2,TRBD1,16,TRBV27,TGTGCCAGCAGTCAGTCGGGACAGGGGATTGCCGGGGAGCTGTTTTTT,CASSQSGQGIAGELFF
NA,TRBJ1-5,NA,16,TRBV19,TGTGCCAGTAGTACCCCGCCGACAGGCAGCAATCAGCCCCAGCATTTT,CASSTPPTGSNQPQHF
NA,TRBJ2-1,TRBD2,16,TRBV5-6,TGTGCCAGCAGCTTGGAGGGTAGCGGGAGGGAGAATGAGCAGTTCTTC,CASSLEGSGRENEQFF
NA,TRBJ1-1,NA,11,TRBV6-5,TGTGCCACCCAGGGAAGGACTGAAGCTTTCTTT,CATQGRTEAFF
NA,TRBJ2-7,NA,14,TRBV29-1,TGCAGCGTGGGTTTACAAGGACACAAGTACGAGCAGTACTTC,CSVGLQGHKYEQYF
NA,TRBJ2-1,NA,15,TRBV5-4,TGTGCCAGCAGCTTGTCCGGACAGACCTACAATGAGCAGTTCTTC,CASSLSGQTYNEQFF
NA,TRBJ2-3,TRBD1,16,TRBV9,TGTGCCAGCAGCGTCGAGGGACAGGCAAGCACAGATACGCAGTATTTT,CASSVEGQASTDTQYF